The entry that follows covers one TCR beta chain sequence. This record belongs to a study of blood T cell repertoires in COVID-19. The wider study: The cDNA or gDNA used as material had been derived from T cells, B-cell-depleted T cells, or PBMCs.

In germline, CDR1 is LNHDA, CDR2 SQIVND (reference sequence). The CDR3 is made up of 13 amino acids. The germline V and J ends were trimmed by 5 bases and 7 bases, with 14 bases remaining between them. As handled by the study authors: Amplifying reference gene primers gave estimates of nucleated cell counts. Using immunoSEQ multiplex PCR, the repertoire was profiled, and TCRdb retains in-frame clones only, with some absent. V, J and clone size are those of that table, while D and trimming were read from the DNA. The profile shows 45,000 to 55,000 clones, 70% to 90% of them singletons. The specimen was peripheral blood. The source is a man older than 75 with acute or convalescent COVID-19. The chain couples TRBV19 to TRBJ1-1; D is possibly TRBD1 (6 bases). CDR3 in DNA: TGTGCCAGTAGTCCCCGGACAGTAAGTGAAGCTTTCTTT. As protein: CASSPRTVSEAFF.